In its sample, the clone carrying this TCR beta chain was seen a few times. Its specificity is unknown. The record originates from a study of early T cells in non-severe SARS-CoV-2 infection. Study-wide background: Sequencing targeted bulk RNA from unsorted whole blood, leaving chains unpaired. Study results and caveats: Matching against VDJdb likely underestimated virus-specific expansions, favoring anti-spike CD8.

Attachment of unique molecular identifiers was made to individual cDNA molecules. TCRdb redid the calling of the 5' RACE reads with MiXCR, one entry per CDR3 protein. This table has more than 65,000 distinct CDR3 sequences, 12% appearing once. The sequence derives from an adult who was a healthcare worker with PCR-confirmed SARS-CoV-2 infection or an uninfected control (not recorded which). The sequencing sample was made of whole blood.

The CDR3 region is CASIPSGGAHEQFF. In DNA form, the CDR3 reads TGTGCCAGCATCCCCTCCGGCGGAGCCCATGAGCAGTTCTTC. V gene TRBV11-2 combines with J gene TRBJ2-1; D not resolved. Germline V lookup: CDR1 SGHAT, CDR2 FQNNGV. Trimming took off 7 bases at V and 8 bases at J, with 18 bases between the two ends. CDR3 length: 14 amino acids.